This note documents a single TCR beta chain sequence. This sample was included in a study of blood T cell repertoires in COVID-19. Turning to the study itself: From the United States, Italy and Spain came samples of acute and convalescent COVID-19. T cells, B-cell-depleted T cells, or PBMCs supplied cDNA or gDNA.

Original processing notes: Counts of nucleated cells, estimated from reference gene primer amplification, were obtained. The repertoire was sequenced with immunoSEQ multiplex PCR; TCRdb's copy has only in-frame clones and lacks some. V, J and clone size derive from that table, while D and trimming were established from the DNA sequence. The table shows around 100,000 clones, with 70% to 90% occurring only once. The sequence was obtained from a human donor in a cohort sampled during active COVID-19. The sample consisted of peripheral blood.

Written as DNA, the CDR3 is TGTGCCAGCAGTTCCAGGGGGCCATCCGGGGAGCTGTTTTTT. The encoded protein is CASSSRGPSGELFF. The J gene is TRBJ2-2, the V gene TRBV28; 8 bases match TRBD1. The CDR3 consists of 14 residues. V was clipped by 4 bases and J by 6 bases; unmatched bases: 4. Per germline, CDR1 MDHEN and CDR2 SYDVKM.